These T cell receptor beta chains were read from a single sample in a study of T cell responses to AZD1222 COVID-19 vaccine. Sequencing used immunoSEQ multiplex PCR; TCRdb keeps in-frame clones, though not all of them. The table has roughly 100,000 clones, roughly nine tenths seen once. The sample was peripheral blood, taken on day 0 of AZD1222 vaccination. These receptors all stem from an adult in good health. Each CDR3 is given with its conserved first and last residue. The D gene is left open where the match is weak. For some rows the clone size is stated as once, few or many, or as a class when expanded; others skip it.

CDR3 DNA: TGTGCCTGGAGTGGGACACCGATGAACACTGAAGCTTTCTTT
CDR3 protein: CAWSGTPMNTEAFF
D gene: NA
J gene: TRBJ1-1
clone size: few
V gene: TRBV30

CDR3 DNA: TGCGCCAGCAGCAGGGATGAAAAACTGTTTTTT
CDR3 protein: CASSRDEKLFF
D gene: NA
J gene: TRBJ1-4
clone size: NA
V gene: TRBV4-1

CDR3 DNA: TGTGCCAGCAGTAAGGAATTTGTCTATGGCTACACCTTC
CDR3 protein: CASSKEFVYGYTF
D gene: NA
J gene: TRBJ1-2
clone size: NA
V gene: TRBV28

CDR3 DNA: TGTGCCACCAGCAGAGTCAGGGATATCAGTCAGCCCCAGCATTTT
CDR3 protein: CATSRVRDISQPQHF
D gene: NA
J gene: TRBJ1-5
clone size: NA
V gene: TRBV15

CDR3 DNA: TGTGCCAGCAGTTTACGGGGTATGAACACTGAAGCTTTCTTT
CDR3 protein: CASSLRGMNTEAFF
D gene: NA
J gene: TRBJ1-1
clone size: NA
V gene: TRBV27

CDR3 DNA: TGTGCCACCAGTGATTTGGGACATAATAATTCACCCCTCCACTTT
CDR3 protein: CATSDLGHNNSPLHF
D gene: NA
J gene: TRBJ1-6
clone size: NA
V gene: TRBV24-1

CDR3 DNA: TGCAGCGCTCAAGGTTTCTCTGGAAACACCATATATTTT
CDR3 protein: CSAQGFSGNTIYF
D gene: NA
J gene: TRBJ1-3
clone size: NA
V gene: TRBV29-1

CDR3 DNA: TGTGCCAGCAGTCCAGGGAGGGAGCGGGGGAATGAGCAGTTCTTC
CDR3 protein: CASSPGRERGNEQFF
D gene: TRBD2
J gene: TRBJ2-1
clone size: NA
V gene: TRBV27

CDR3 DNA: NA
CDR3 protein: CASTSGTYTDTQYF
D gene: NA
J gene: TRBJ2-3
clone size: NA
V gene: TRBV19

CDR3 DNA: TGTGCCAGCAGTGTACAGGGGTTTTATGGCTACACCTTC
CDR3 protein: CASSVQGFYGYTF
D gene: TRBD1
J gene: TRBJ1-2
clone size: NA
V gene: TRBV28

CDR3 DNA: TGTGCCAGCAGCTTTGGGTGGGAGTCGACCCAGTACTTC
CDR3 protein: CASSFGWESTQYF
D gene: NA
J gene: TRBJ2-5
clone size: NA
V gene: TRBV11-3

CDR3 DNA: TGTGCCAGCAGTTTTTTAGAGGGAGCCCAGCATTTT
CDR3 protein: CASSFLEGAQHF
D gene: NA
J gene: TRBJ1-5
clone size: few
V gene: TRBV12-3/TRBV12-4

CDR3 DNA: TGTGCCAGCAGCAAAGACCGGGTGGACGAGCAGTACTTC
CDR3 protein: CASSKDRVDEQYF
D gene: NA
J gene: TRBJ2-7
clone size: NA
V gene: TRBV21-1

CDR3 DNA: TGTGCCAGTAGCTCCCGGGAGACCCTCTACGAGCAGTACTTC
CDR3 protein: CASSSRETLYEQYF
D gene: NA
J gene: TRBJ2-7
clone size: NA
V gene: TRBV19

CDR3 DNA: TGTGCCAGCAGCGGCAGCGGACGCACAGATACGCAGTATTTT
CDR3 protein: CASSGSGRTDTQYF
D gene: NA
J gene: TRBJ2-3
clone size: NA
V gene: TRBV7-2

CDR3 DNA: TGCGCCAGCAGCCATGGGACAGATTACGAGCAGTACTTC
CDR3 protein: CASSHGTDYEQYF
D gene: TRBD1
J gene: TRBJ2-7
clone size: NA
V gene: TRBV5-1

CDR3 DNA: TGTGCCAGCAGTGACACAGGGGAGTACAAAAACATTCAGTACTTC
CDR3 protein: CASSDTGEYKNIQYF
D gene: TRBD1
J gene: TRBJ2-4
clone size: NA
V gene: TRBV28

CDR3 DNA: TGTGCCAGCAGCTTGACAGGGGGCTGGGAGACCCAGTACTTC
CDR3 protein: CASSLTGGWETQYF
D gene: TRBD1
J gene: TRBJ2-5
clone size: NA
V gene: TRBV7-9

CDR3 DNA: TGTGCCAGTAGTATTCGAGGGGCCAGCAGTAACTATGGCTACACCTTC
CDR3 protein: CASSIRGASSNYGYTF
D gene: NA
J gene: TRBJ1-2
clone size: NA
V gene: TRBV19

CDR3 DNA: TGTGCCAGCAGCCAAGGACGAGCCGGCGAGCGAGGTTTT
CDR3 protein: CASSQGRAGERGF
D gene: NA
J gene: TRBJ1-5
clone size: NA
V gene: TRBV3-1/TRBV3-2

CDR3 DNA: TGTGCCAGCAGCTTTTTGAACGACAGGGGTGGTCATCAGCCCCAGCATTTT
CDR3 protein: CASSFLNDRGGHQPQHF
D gene: NA
J gene: TRBJ1-5
clone size: NA
V gene: TRBV21-1

CDR3 DNA: TGCGCCAGCAGTGTGGCGGGTAACATAAGGAACAATGAGCAGTTCTTC
CDR3 protein: CASSVAGNIRNNEQFF
D gene: NA
J gene: TRBJ2-1
clone size: NA
V gene: TRBV10-1

CDR3 DNA: TGCGCCAGCAGTCAGTCGGGACAGGGACGATACAATGAGCAGTTCTTC
CDR3 protein: CASSQSGQGRYNEQFF
D gene: TRBD1
J gene: TRBJ2-1
clone size: few
V gene: TRBV23-1

CDR3 DNA: TGTGCCAGCAGCCCCCCGATGGGGGACGAGCAGTACTTC
CDR3 protein: CASSPPMGDEQYF
D gene: NA
J gene: TRBJ2-7
clone size: NA
V gene: TRBV28

CDR3 DNA: TGTGCCAGTAGTATAACCGGGACCCTTAGCAATCAGCCCCAGCATTTT
CDR3 protein: CASSITGTLSNQPQHF
D gene: NA
J gene: TRBJ1-5
clone size: few
V gene: TRBV19

CDR3 DNA: TGTGCCACCAGACATGCGGGAGAGAACACTGAAGCTTTCTTT
CDR3 protein: CATRHAGENTEAFF
D gene: NA
J gene: TRBJ1-1
clone size: NA
V gene: TRBV24-1

CDR3 DNA: TGTGCCAGCAGTCCAGGACAGAAGAATCAGCCCCAGCATTTT
CDR3 protein: CASSPGQKNQPQHF
D gene: NA
J gene: TRBJ1-5
clone size: NA
V gene: TRBV27

CDR3 DNA: TGTGCCAGCAGTTACTCATTTCCGGGACAGGGGGACGAGCAGTACTTC
CDR3 protein: CASSYSFPGQGDEQYF
D gene: TRBD1
J gene: TRBJ2-7
clone size: NA
V gene: TRBV6-5

CDR3 DNA: TGTGCCAGCAGCTTATCATTTGACCGACTCTACTCCGGGGAGCTGTTTTTT
CDR3 protein: CASSLSFDRLYSGELFF
D gene: NA
J gene: TRBJ2-2
clone size: few
V gene: TRBV7-7

CDR3 DNA: TGTGCCAGTAGTATAAGTGGAAGCACAGATACGCAGTATTTT
CDR3 protein: CASSISGSTDTQYF
D gene: NA
J gene: TRBJ2-3
clone size: NA
V gene: TRBV19

CDR3 DNA: TGTGCCAGCAGCCAAGCGGACTATGGCTACACCTTC
CDR3 protein: CASSQADYGYTF
D gene: NA
J gene: TRBJ1-2
clone size: NA
V gene: TRBV16

CDR3 DNA: TGTGCCAGCAGCTTACCTCCCCAGTATACGCAGTATTTT
CDR3 protein: CASSLPPQYTQYF
D gene: NA
J gene: TRBJ2-3
clone size: NA
V gene: TRBV7-2

CDR3 DNA: TGTGCCAGCAGCGAACCTACAGGGTCGGTTGGTGAAGCTTTCTTT
CDR3 protein: CASSEPTGSVGEAFF
D gene: NA
J gene: TRBJ1-1
clone size: NA
V gene: TRBV11-1

CDR3 DNA: TGCGCCAGCAGCCAACAACTAGCGGGAGGCTTCGACGAGCAGTACTTC
CDR3 protein: CASSQQLAGGFDEQYF
D gene: TRBD2
J gene: TRBJ2-7
clone size: NA
V gene: TRBV4-1

CDR3 DNA: TGCGCCAGCAGCTTAAACAATCTGAACACCGGGGAGCTGTTTTTT
CDR3 protein: CASSLNNLNTGELFF
D gene: NA
J gene: TRBJ2-2
clone size: NA
V gene: TRBV5-1

CDR3 DNA: TGTGCCAGCAGCCGACAGGGCTTTGGGAACACTGAAGCTTTCTTT
CDR3 protein: CASSRQGFGNTEAFF
D gene: TRBD1
J gene: TRBJ1-1
clone size: once
V gene: TRBV9

CDR3 DNA: TGCAGCGTTGTGGGTCGGGGGCCAATAGCCACTGAAGCTTTCTTT
CDR3 protein: CSVVGRGPIATEAFF
D gene: NA
J gene: TRBJ1-1
clone size: few
V gene: TRBV29-1

CDR3 DNA: TGTGCCAGTACCTCCAGGACTAGCGGGAGCCCAGATACGCAGTATTTT
CDR3 protein: CASTSRTSGSPDTQYF
D gene: TRBD2
J gene: TRBJ2-3
clone size: NA
V gene: TRBV19

CDR3 DNA: TGTGCCAGCTCACCACCGGGACAGGGGGCACCCTATGGCTACACCTTC
CDR3 protein: CASSPPGQGAPYGYTF
D gene: TRBD1
J gene: TRBJ1-2
clone size: NA
V gene: TRBV18

CDR3 DNA: TGTGCCAGCAGCCTGGGGACTAGCGGAACATACAATGAGCAGTTCTTC
CDR3 protein: CASSLGTSGTYNEQFF
D gene: TRBD2
J gene: TRBJ2-1
clone size: once
V gene: TRBV3-1/TRBV3-2

CDR3 DNA: TGTGCCAGCAGCGTAGCTAATAAGGGATCTGGAAACACCATATATTTT
CDR3 protein: CASSVANKGSGNTIYF
D gene: NA
J gene: TRBJ1-3
clone size: NA
V gene: TRBV9

CDR3 DNA: TGTGCCAGCAGTCCGGGATACTTTAATCAGCCCCAGCATTTT
CDR3 protein: CASSPGYFNQPQHF
D gene: NA
J gene: TRBJ1-5
clone size: NA
V gene: TRBV27

CDR3 DNA: TGTGCCAGCAGCCAGGATGAATGGGGCGAGCAGTACTTC
CDR3 protein: CASSQDEWGEQYF
D gene: NA
J gene: TRBJ2-7
clone size: NA
V gene: TRBV4-2

CDR3 DNA: TGTGCCAGCAGCCAGAGCCGGGACAGCTATAATTCACCCCTCCACTTT
CDR3 protein: CASSQSRDSYNSPLHF
D gene: TRBD1
J gene: TRBJ1-6
clone size: NA
V gene: TRBV11-2

CDR3 DNA: TGTGCCAGCAGCCACGGGACGGGAGTTGAAGCTTTCTTT
CDR3 protein: CASSHGTGVEAFF
D gene: NA
J gene: TRBJ1-1
clone size: NA
V gene: TRBV3-1/TRBV3-2

CDR3 DNA: TGTGCCAGCAGCTTAGGTTCCACTGAAGCTTTCTTT
CDR3 protein: CASSLGSTEAFF
D gene: NA
J gene: TRBJ1-1
clone size: NA
V gene: TRBV7-3

CDR3 DNA: TGTGCCAGCAGTTCGGGGGGGGATGACTATGGCTACACCTTC
CDR3 protein: CASSSGGDDYGYTF
D gene: NA
J gene: TRBJ1-2
clone size: NA
V gene: TRBV28

CDR3 DNA: TGTGCCAGCCGAACCGCAGGGGGTATTGGTGAAAAACTGTTTTTT
CDR3 protein: CASRTAGGIGEKLFF
D gene: TRBD1
J gene: TRBJ1-4
clone size: NA
V gene: TRBV6-5

CDR3 DNA: TGTGCCAGCAGCCCCTTCGAGGCAGATGTCACAGATACGCAGTATTTT
CDR3 protein: CASSPFEADVTDTQYF
D gene: NA
J gene: TRBJ2-3
clone size: NA
V gene: TRBV5-4

CDR3 DNA: TGTGCCACCAGCAGAAGGCCTAGCGTCGCATTTACGGGACAGGGGAGCAATCAGCCCCAGCATTTT
CDR3 protein: CATSRRPSVAFTGQGSNQPQHF
D gene: TRBD1
J gene: TRBJ1-5
clone size: NA
V gene: TRBV15

CDR3 DNA: TGCAGCGTCACCGGGACAGGGCAGTACGAGCAGTACTTC
CDR3 protein: CSVTGTGQYEQYF
D gene: TRBD1
J gene: TRBJ2-7
clone size: NA
V gene: TRBV29-1